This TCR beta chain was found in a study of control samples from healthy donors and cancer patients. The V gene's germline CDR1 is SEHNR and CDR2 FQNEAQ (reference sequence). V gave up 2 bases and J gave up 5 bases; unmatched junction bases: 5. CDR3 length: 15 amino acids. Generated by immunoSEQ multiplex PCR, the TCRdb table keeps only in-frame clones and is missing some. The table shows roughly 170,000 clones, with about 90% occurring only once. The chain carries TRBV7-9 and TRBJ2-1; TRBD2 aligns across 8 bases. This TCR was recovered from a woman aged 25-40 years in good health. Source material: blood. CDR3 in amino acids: CASSLLTSGNNEQFF. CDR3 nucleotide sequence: TGTGCCAGCAGCTTATTAACTAGCGGCAACAATGAGCAGTTCTTC.